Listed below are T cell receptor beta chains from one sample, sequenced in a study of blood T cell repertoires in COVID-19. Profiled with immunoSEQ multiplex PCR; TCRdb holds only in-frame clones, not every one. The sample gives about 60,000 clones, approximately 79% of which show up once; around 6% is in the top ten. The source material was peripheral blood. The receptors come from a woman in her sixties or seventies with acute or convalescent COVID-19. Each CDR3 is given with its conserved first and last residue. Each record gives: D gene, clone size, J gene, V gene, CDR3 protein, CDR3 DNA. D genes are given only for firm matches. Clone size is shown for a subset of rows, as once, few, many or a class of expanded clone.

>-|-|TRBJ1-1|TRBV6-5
CASYRAANTEAFF
TGTGCCAGCTACAGGGCGGCGAACACTGAAGCTTTCTTT
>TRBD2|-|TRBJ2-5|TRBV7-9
CASSLPTSGGIQETQYF
TGTGCCAGCAGCCTACCGACTAGCGGGGGGATCCAAGAGACCCAGTACTTC
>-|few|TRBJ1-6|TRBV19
CASSKQGAQGSPLHF
TGTGCCAGTAGTAAACAGGGAGCCCAAGGATCACCCCTCCACTTT
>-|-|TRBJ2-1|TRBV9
CASSYDPGNEQFF
TGTGCCAGCAGCTACGACCCCGGGAATGAGCAGTTCTTC
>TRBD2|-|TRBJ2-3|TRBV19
CASSPGRVGNTQYF
TGTGCCAGTAGTCCGGGGAGGGTTGGGAATACGCAGTATTTT
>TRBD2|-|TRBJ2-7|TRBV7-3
CASSPTPGLAVHEQYF
TGTGCCAGCAGCCCGACACCGGGACTAGCCGTACACGAGCAGTACTTC
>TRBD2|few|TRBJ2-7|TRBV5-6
CASSLEGLAYEQYF
TGTGCCAGCAGCTTAGAGGGACTAGCCTACGAGCAGTACTTC
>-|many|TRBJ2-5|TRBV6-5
CASSGRGLSETQYF
TGTGCCAGCTCTGGCCGGGGTTTATCGGAGACCCAGTACTTC
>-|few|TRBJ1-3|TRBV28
CASSLTGLGNTIYF
TGTGCCAGCAGTCTCACAGGGCTTGGAAACACCATATATTTT
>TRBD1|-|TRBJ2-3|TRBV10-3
CAISETGAPDTQYF
TGTGCCATCAGTGAGACAGGGGCACCAGATACGCAGTATTTT
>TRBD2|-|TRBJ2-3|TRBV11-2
CASSLEGSGGQYF
TGTGCCAGCAGCTTAGAGGGAAGCGGGGGCCAGTATTTT
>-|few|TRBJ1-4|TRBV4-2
CASSQKGATNEKLFF
TGTGCCAGCAGCCAAAAGGGGGCAACTAATGAAAAACTGTTTTTT
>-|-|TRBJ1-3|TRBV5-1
CASSSNGGAITGNTIYF
TGCGCCAGCAGCTCCAATGGGGGGGCTATAACTGGAAACACCATATATTTT
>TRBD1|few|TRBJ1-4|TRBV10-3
CAISPRQGAGEKLFF
TGTGCCATCAGTCCTAGACAGGGGGCAGGTGAAAAACTGTTTTTT
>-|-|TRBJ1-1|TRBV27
CASSSDGGWVTEAFF
TGTGCCAGCAGTTCCGACGGGGGTTGGGTCACTGAAGCTTTCTTT
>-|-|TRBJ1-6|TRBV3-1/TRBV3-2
CASSRTAPWGGSPLHF
TGTGCCAGCAGCCGGACCGCCCCATGGGGAGGTTCACCCCTCCACTTT
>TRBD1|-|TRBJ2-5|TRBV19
CASSIGRDRGFVETQYF
TGTGCCAGTAGTATAGGACGGGACAGGGGCTTCGTCGAGACCCAGTACTTC
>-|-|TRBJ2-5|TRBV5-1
CASSLAGQGGETQYF
TGCGCCAGCAGCTTGGCCGGACAGGGAGGGGAGACCCAGTACTTC
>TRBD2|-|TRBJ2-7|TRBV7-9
CASSLLVAGVLEQYF
TGTGCCAGCAGCTTATTGGTAGCGGGGGTTCTCGAGCAGTACTTC
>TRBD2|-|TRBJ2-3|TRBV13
CASSLGLAGGGGTDTQYF
TGTGCCAGCAGCTTGGGACTAGCCGGGGGAGGCGGCACAGATACGCAGTATTTT
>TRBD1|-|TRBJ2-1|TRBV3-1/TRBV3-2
CASSQNRGDEQFF
TGTGCCAGCAGCCAAAACAGGGGAGATGAGCAGTTCTTC
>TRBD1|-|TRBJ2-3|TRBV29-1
CSGEDRDTDTQYF
TGCAGCGGGGAGGACAGGGATACAGATACGCAGTATTTT
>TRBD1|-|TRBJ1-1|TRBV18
CASSPPGTGNTEAFF
TGTGCCAGCTCACCACCTGGGACAGGGAACACTGAAGCTTTCTTT
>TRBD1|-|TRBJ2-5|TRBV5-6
CASSPGTGVFETQYF
TGTGCCAGCAGCCCGGGGACAGGGGTTTTCGAGACCCAGTACTTC
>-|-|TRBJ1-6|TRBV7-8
CASSPAGPYSPLHF
TGTGCCAGCAGTCCTGCGGGGCCTTATTCACCCCTCCACTTT
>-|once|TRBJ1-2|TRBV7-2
CASSPLLLTGLYGYTF
TGTGCCAGCAGCCCCCTCCTACTCACAGGGCTTTATGGCTACACCTTC
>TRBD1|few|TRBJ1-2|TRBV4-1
CASSPGTGLLGYTF
TGCGCCAGCAGCCCCGGGACAGGATTGTTAGGCTACACCTTC
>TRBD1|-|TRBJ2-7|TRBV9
CASSVGSGQDYEQYF
TGTGCCAGCAGCGTAGGTTCGGGACAGGATTACGAGCAGTACTTC
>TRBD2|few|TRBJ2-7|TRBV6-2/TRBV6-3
CASSYSPSGLSYEQYF
TGTGCCAGCAGTTACTCGCCTAGCGGGCTCTCCTACGAGCAGTACTTC
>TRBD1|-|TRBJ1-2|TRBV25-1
CASSELSDRGLYGYTF
TGTGCCAGCAGTGAATTGTCGGACAGGGGGCTCTATGGCTACACCTTC
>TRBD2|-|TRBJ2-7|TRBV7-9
CASSLAAGGSHEQYF
TGTGCCAGCAGCTTAGCGGCGGGGGGTTCCCACGAGCAGTACTTC
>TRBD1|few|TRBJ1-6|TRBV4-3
CASSQVYRDRFYNSPLHF
TGCGCCAGCAGCCAGGTCTACCGGGACAGATTCTATAATTCACCCCTCCACTTT
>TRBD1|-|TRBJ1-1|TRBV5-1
CASSWGQGIAEAFF
TGCGCCAGCAGCTGGGGACAGGGGATTGCGGAAGCTTTCTTT
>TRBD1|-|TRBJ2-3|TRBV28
CASMGQGTPPKDTQYF
TGTGCCAGCATGGGACAGGGGACTCCGCCCAAGGATACGCAGTATTTT
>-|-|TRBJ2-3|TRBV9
CASSVLALVDTQYF
TGTGCCAGCAGCGTCCTAGCACTCGTGGATACGCAGTATTTT
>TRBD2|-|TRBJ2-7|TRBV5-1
CASSLEAGPTYEQYF
TGCGCCAGCAGCTTGGAAGCGGGACCGACCTACGAGCAGTACTTC
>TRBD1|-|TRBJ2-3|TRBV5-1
CASSLETGGRDTQYF
TGCGCCAGCAGCTTGGAGACAGGGGGCCGGGATACGCAGTATTTT
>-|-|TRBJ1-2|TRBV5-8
CASSHQGGWRGYTF
TGTGCCAGCAGCCATCAGGGAGGGTGGAGAGGCTACACCTTC
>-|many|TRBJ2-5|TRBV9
CASSDGTSETQYF
TGTGCCAGCAGCGATGGGACATCAGAGACCCAGTACTTC
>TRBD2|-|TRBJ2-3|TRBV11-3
CASTPSPSGATDTQYF
TGTGCCAGCACCCCTTCGCCTAGCGGGGCCACAGATACGCAGTATTTT
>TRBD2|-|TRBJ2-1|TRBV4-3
CASSPYLLAGGPDEQFF
TGCGCCAGCAGCCCCTACCTTCTGGCGGGGGGGCCCGATGAGCAGTTCTTC
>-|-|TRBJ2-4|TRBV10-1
CATPPSVPLAKNIQYF
TGCGCCACCCCCCCTTCCGTTCCCCTAGCCAAAAACATTCAGTACTTC
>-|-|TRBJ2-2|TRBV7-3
CASTTQETGELFF
TGTGCCAGTACTACACAGGAGACCGGGGAGCTGTTTTTT